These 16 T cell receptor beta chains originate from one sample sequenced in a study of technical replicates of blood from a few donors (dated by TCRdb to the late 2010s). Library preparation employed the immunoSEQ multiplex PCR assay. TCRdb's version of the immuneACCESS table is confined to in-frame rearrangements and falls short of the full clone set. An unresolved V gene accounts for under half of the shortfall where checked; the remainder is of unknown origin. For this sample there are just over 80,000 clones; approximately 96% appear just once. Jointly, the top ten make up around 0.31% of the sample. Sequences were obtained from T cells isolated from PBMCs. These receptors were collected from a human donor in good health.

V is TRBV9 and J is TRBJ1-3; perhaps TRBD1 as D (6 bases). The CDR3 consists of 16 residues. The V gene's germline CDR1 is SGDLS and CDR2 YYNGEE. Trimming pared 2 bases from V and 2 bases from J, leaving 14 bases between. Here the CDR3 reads CASSVFPGETGNTIYF. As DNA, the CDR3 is TGTGCCAGCAGCGTCTTCCCAGGGGAAACTGGAAACACCATATATTTT.

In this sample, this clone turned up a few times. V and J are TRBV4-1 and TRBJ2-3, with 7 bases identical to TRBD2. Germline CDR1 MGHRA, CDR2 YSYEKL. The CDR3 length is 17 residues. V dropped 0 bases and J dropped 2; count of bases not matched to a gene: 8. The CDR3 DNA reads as TGCGCCAGCAGCCAAGATCTAGGGACTATAATCACAGATACGCAGTATTTT. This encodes CASSQDLGTIITDTQYF.

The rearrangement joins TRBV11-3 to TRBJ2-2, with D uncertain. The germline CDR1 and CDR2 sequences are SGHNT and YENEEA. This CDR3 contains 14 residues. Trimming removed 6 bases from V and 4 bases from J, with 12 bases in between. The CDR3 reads CASSRSVGTGELFF. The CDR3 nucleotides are TGTGCCAGCAGTCGGAGTGTCGGCACCGGGGAGCTGTTTTTT. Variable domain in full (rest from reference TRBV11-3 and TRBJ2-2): EAGVVQSPRYKIIEKKQPVAFWCNPISGHNTLYWYLQNLGQGPELLIRYENEEAVDDSQLPKDRFSAERLKGVDSTLKIQPAELGDSAVYLCASSRSVGTGELFFGEGSRLTVL.

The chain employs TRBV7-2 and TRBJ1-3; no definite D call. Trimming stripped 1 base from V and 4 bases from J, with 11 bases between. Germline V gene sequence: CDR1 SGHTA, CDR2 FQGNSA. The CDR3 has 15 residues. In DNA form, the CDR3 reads TGTGCCAGCAGCTTAGAGCGGCGCCCGGGAAACACCATATATTTT. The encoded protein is CASSLERRPGNTIYF.

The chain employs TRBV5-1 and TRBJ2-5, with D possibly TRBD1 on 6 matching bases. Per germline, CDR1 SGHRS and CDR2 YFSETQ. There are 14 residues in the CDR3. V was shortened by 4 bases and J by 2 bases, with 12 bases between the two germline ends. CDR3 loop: CASSLHRAQETQYF. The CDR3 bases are TGCGCCAGCAGCCTCCACAGGGCTCAAGAGACCCAGTACTTC.

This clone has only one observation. CDR3 region: CASSQDASGSYEQYF. The CDR3 DNA sequence: TGCGCCAGCAGCCAAGATGCCAGCGGGAGCTACGAGCAGTACTTC. The rearrangement joins TRBV4-1 to TRBJ2-7; TRBD2 matches at 8 bases. Trimming at V came to 0 bases and at J to 3 bases, leaving 4 bases not matched to a gene. Germline values: CDR1 MGHRA, CDR2 YSYEKL. This CDR3 spans 15 amino acids.

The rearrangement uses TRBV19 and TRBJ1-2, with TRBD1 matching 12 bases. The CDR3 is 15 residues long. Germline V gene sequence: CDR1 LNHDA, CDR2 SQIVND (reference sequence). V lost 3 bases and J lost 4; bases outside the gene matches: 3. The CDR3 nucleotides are TGTGCCAGTAGTATTGGGGACAGGGGGCTCTATGGCTACACCTTC. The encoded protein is CASSIGDRGLYGYTF.

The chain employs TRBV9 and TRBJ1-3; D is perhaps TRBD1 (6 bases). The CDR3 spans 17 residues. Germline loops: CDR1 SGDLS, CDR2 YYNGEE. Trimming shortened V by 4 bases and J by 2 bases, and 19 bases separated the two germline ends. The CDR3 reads CASSHSREGTTGNTIYF. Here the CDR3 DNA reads TGTGCCAGCAGCCACAGTAGGGAGGGGACAACTGGAAACACCATATATTTT.

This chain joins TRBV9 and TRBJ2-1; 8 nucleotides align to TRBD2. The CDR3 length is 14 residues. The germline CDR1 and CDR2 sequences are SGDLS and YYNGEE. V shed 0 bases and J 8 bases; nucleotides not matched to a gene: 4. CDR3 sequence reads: CASSVAGTSHEQFF. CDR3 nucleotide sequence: TGTGCCAGCAGCGTAGCCGGGACTAGTCATGAGCAGTTCTTC.

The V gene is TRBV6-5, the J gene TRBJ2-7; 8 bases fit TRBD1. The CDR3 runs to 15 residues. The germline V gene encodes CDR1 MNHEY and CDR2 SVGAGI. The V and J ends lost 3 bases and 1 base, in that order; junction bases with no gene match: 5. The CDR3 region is CASSYTGGPSYEQYF. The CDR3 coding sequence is TGTGCCAGCAGTTATACAGGGGGGCCTTCCTACGAGCAGTACTTC.

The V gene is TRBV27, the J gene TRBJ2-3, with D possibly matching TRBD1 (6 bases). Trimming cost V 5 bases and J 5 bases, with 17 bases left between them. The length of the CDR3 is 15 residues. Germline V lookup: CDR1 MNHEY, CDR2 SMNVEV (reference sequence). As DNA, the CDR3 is TGTGCCAGCAGTCATAATGGACAGTTAGTAGATACGCAGTATTTT. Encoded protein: CASSHNGQLVDTQYF.

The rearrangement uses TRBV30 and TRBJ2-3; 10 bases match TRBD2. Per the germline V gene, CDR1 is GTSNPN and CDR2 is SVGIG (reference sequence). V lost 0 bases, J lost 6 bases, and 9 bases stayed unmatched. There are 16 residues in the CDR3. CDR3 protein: CAWSVGLAGVLDTQYF. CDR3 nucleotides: TGTGCCTGGAGTGTGGGCCTAGCGGGAGTACTGGATACGCAGTATTTT. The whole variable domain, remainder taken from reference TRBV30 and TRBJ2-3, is SQTIHQWPATLVQPVGSPLSLECTVEGTSNPNLYWYRQAAGRGLQLLFYSVGIGQISSEVPQNLSASRPQDRQFILSSKKLLLSDSGFYLCAWSVGLAGVLDTQYFGPGTRLTVL.

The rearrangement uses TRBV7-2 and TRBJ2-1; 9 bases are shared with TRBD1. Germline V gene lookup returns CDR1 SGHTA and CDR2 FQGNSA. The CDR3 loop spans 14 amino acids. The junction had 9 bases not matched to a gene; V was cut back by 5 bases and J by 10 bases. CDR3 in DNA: TGTGCCAGCAGCCGCTGGGACAGGGTGGAGGAGCAGTTCTTC. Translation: CASSRWDRVEEQFF.

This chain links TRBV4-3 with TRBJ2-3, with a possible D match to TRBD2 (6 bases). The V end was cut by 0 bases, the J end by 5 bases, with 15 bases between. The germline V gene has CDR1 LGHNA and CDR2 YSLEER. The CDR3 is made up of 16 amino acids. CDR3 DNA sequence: TGCGCCAGCAGCCAAGATATAGCGGAGGGGCGAGATACGCAGTATTTT. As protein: CASSQDIAEGRDTQYF.

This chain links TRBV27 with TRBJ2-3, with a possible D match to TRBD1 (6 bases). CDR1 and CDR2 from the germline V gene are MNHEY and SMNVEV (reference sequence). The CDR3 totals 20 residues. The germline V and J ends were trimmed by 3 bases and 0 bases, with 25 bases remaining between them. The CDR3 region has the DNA TGTGCCAGCAGTTTCGGGTGGCCCAGGGGAGAGCTACATAGCACAGATACGCAGTATTTT. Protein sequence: CASSFGWPRGELHSTDTQYF.

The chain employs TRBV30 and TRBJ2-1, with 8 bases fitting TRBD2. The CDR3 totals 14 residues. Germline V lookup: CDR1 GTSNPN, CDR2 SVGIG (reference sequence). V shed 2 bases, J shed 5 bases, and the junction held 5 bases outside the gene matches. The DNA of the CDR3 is TGTGCCTGGAGTCACAGCGGGAGCCACAATGAGCAGTTCTTC. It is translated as CAWSHSGSHNEQFF.